A single sample is the source of the 26 T cell receptor beta chains below, sequenced in a study of blood T cells in healthy people across ages. Next came a second PCR, run for about 7 to 12 cycles, which used a sample-barcoded 5' primer along with a J-beta primer mix. One entry per CDR3 protein results from TCRdb running MiXCR on the 5' RACE reads. The sample records roughly 700,000 distinct CDR3 sequences, approximately 29% being singletons. Sequenced: blood. These receptors were obtained from a woman of 80 years or more in good health.

This clonotype was recorded many times. The chain has TRBV28 and TRBJ2-3; 8 bases map to TRBD1. V lost 10 bases, J lost 2 bases, and 5 bases stayed unmatched. There are 13 residues in the CDR3. The germline V gene encodes CDR1 MDHEN and CDR2 SYDVKM. This chain's CDR3 is CATRTGTTDTQYF. The CDR3 nucleotides are TGTGCCACCAGGACAGGGACCACAGATACGCAGTATTTT.

The chain recombines TRBV5-1 with TRBJ2-3; 14 bases are shared with TRBD2. J was trimmed by 8 bases and V by 0 bases; bases with no gene match: 2. Per the germline V gene, CDR1 is SGHRS and CDR2 is YFSETQ. CDR3 size: 15 residues. In DNA, the CDR3 is TGCGCCAGCAGCTTGGCCGGGACTAGCGGGGGTACGCAGTATTTT. Its translation is CASSLAGTSGGTQYF.

This clonotype was recorded at least ten times. This sequence joins TRBV5-1 and TRBJ2-5; TRBD2 matches 10 bases. CDR1 and CDR2 (germline): SGHRS, YFSETQ. V lost 4 bases and J lost 5; bases outside the gene matches: 5. This CDR3 spans 14 amino acids. CDR3 coding DNA: TGCGCCAGCAGCAAACTGGGACTAGCGGAGACCCAGTACTTC. Translation: CASSKLGLAETQYF.

As concerns this clonotype: Since a much larger clone is just one base distant, this may be a read error. DNA for the CDR3: TGTGCCAGCAGCTTAAGGGCAGGGGGAAGAGGGCAGCCCCAGCAGTTT. Its protein product is CASSLRAGGRGQPQQF. This chain joins TRBV7-3 and TRBJ1-5, with 7 bases lining up with TRBD1. Germline V gene data show CDR1 as SGHTA and CDR2 as FQGTGA. This CDR3 has 16 amino acids.

A word on this clonotype: A much more abundant neighbour one base away suggests this may be a read error. This sequence joins TRBV7-6 and TRBJ2-5; D perhaps matches TRBD1 (5 bases). The length of the CDR3 is 15 residues. Germline CDR1 is SGHVS and CDR2 is FNYEAQ. CDR3 amino acids: CASSLGPGKGETRYF. As DNA, the CDR3 is TGTGCCAGCAGCTTAGGCCCAGGGAAGGGCGAGACCCGGTACTTC.

V and J are TRBV30 and TRBJ1-1, with no clear D. The CDR3 runs to 13 residues. Trimming took 3 bases from V and 0 from J, leaving 8 bases between them. Germline V gene data show CDR1 as GTSNPN and CDR2 as SVGIG (reference sequence). This chain's CDR3 is CAWRGRLNTEAFF. The CDR3 coding sequence is TGTGCCTGGAGGGGGAGACTGAACACTGAAGCTTTCTTT.

This clonotype appeared once. The chain recombines TRBV7-9 with TRBJ2-5, with D perhaps TRBD1 (5 bases). V shed 1 base and J shed 5 bases, with 14 bases lying between them. The CDR3 extends over 15 amino acids. CDR1 and CDR2 from the germline V gene are SEHNR and FQNEAQ (reference sequence). CDR3 loop: CASSLGQTDVETQYF. The CDR3 bases are TGTGCCAGCAGCTTAGGTCAGACAGACGTGGAGACCCAGTACTTC.

This clonotype was counted a few times. A read error may explain this, as a much larger clone is one base away. The chain employs TRBV7-9 and TRBJ2-7; maybe TRBD2 (6 bases). The ends were cut back, 4 bases at V and 7 bases at J, with 17 bases in the middle. The CDR3 consists of 14 residues. Per germline, CDR1 SEHNR and CDR2 FQNEAQ (reference sequence). CDR3 region: CASSSAGWGNEQYF. As DNA, the CDR3 is TGTGCCAGCAGCTCCGCGGGATGGGGCAATGAGCAGTACTTC.

This clonotype was seen ten or more times. The genes are TRBV20-1 and TRBJ1-1; 7 bases align to TRBD1. Trimming removed 4 bases from V and 1 base from J; junction bases left unmatched: 9. Germline V gene data show CDR1 as DFQATT and CDR2 as SNEGSKA (reference sequence). The CDR3 spans 15 residues. The CDR3 here is CSAIPTTGRNTEAFF. CDR3 in DNA: TGCAGTGCTATACCCACGACAGGGAGGAACACTGAAGCTTTCTTT.

As regards this clonotype: A much larger clone differs from this one at a single base, so this may be a read error. The genes are TRBV5-5 and TRBJ2-7; D is possibly TRBD1 (6 bases). Per the germline V gene, CDR1 is SGHKS and CDR2 is YYEKEE (reference sequence). This CDR3 spans 13 amino acids. Trimming left V 8 bases short and J 2 bases short, with 14 bases between. The CDR3 sequence: CARRRGPPYEQYF. The CDR3 DNA reads as TGTGCCAGACGCAGGGGACCCCCCTACGAGCAGTACTTC. The full variable domain, with the rest looked up from reference TRBV5-5 and TRBJ2-7, is DAGVTQSPTHLIKTRGQQVTLRCSPISGHKSVSWYQQVLGQGPQFIFQYYEKEERGRGNFPDRFSARQFPNYSSELNVNALLLGDSALYLCARRRGPPYEQYFGPGTRLTVT.

This clonotype was counted many times. The chain couples TRBV29-1 to TRBJ2-7; 10 nucleotides match TRBD1. V lost 6 bases and J lost 4; bases outside the gene matches: 6. Germline V gene sequence: CDR1 SQVTM, CDR2 ANQGSEA. The CDR3 consists of 13 residues. The chain's CDR3 is CSVEGQGTYEQYF. CDR3 DNA sequence: TGCAGCGTAGAGGGACAGGGGACGTACGAGCAGTACTTC.

This chain links TRBV2 with TRBJ1-5; D is perhaps TRBD1 (5 bases). V shed 9 bases and J shed 0 bases, with 15 bases lying between them. The length of the CDR3 is 15 residues. CDR1 is SNHLY and CDR2 is FYNNEI in the germline V gene. The CDR3 nucleotides are TGTGCCAGTCGAACGGACAATTATAGCAATCAGCCCCAGCATTTT. This gives the protein CASRTDNYSNQPQHF.

The table lists this clonotype with many counts. The CDR3 coding sequence is TGTGCCAGCAGCCCGGGACAGGGGATTTCCCAGCATTTT. It specifies CASSPGQGISQHF. This sequence joins TRBV12-3 or TRBV12-4 and TRBJ1-5, with 10 nucleotides matching TRBD1. V lost 6 bases, J lost 11 bases, and 7 bases stayed unmatched. There are 13 residues in the CDR3.

On this clonotype: A single base separates this from a much larger clone, so it may be a read error. The chain employs TRBV5-1 and TRBJ1-1; perhaps TRBD1 as D (5 bases). Germline V gene data show CDR1 as SGHRS and CDR2 as YFSETQ. The CDR3 is 14 amino acids. Trimming took off 3 bases at V and 0 bases at J, with 9 bases between the two ends. The CDR3 bases are TGCGCCAGCAGCTGGGGACCGGTGAACACTGAAGCTTTCTTT. Amino acid sequence: CASSWGPVNTEAFF.

This clonotype was counted ten times or more. This chain links TRBV4-1 with TRBJ1-5; no definite D call. Germline values: CDR1 MGHRA, CDR2 YSYEKL. This CDR3 comprises 15 residues. Trimming left V 10 bases short and J 3 bases short, with 19 bases between. CDR3 sequence (DNA): TGCGCCAACCCGCGTTTAAGGGCCCCCAATCAGCCCCAGCATTTT. As protein: CANPRLRAPNQPQHF.

The rearrangement joins TRBV6-1 to TRBJ1-1; D call uncertain. Deletions cut 4 bases from V and 0 bases from J, with 6 bases between. The germline gives CDR1 MNHNS, CDR2 SASEGT. CDR3 length equals 13 residues. The CDR3 reads CASSVPLNTEAFF. CDR3 nucleotides: TGTGCCAGCAGTGTTCCCCTGAACACTGAAGCTTTCTTT.

The genes are TRBV6-1 and TRBJ1-2, with D unclear. CDR3 length: 14 residues. CDR1 and CDR2 (germline): MNHNS, SASEGT. V shed 4 bases and J shed 5 bases, with 14 bases lying between them. The CDR3 coding sequence is TGTGCCAGCAGTGCCTGGGGTCAAGGGTATGGCTACACCTTC. It is translated as CASSAWGQGYGYTF.

This clonotype was counted ten times or more. The CDR3 sequence is CAISAGPPDTQYF. The CDR3 DNA is TGTGCCATCAGTGCCGGCCCCCCAGATACGCAGTATTTT. This rearrangement joins TRBV10-3 to TRBJ2-3; D is undetermined. The CDR3 extends over 13 amino acids. The germline gives CDR1 ENHRY, CDR2 SYGVKD. V lost 4 bases to trimming and J lost 4 bases, with 9 bases between them.

This clonotype was detected a few times. V usage is TRBV5-1 and J usage is TRBJ1-2; maybe TRBD1 (5 bases). With 4 bases removed from V and 6 bases from J, the gap between germline ends came to 16 bases. The CDR3 consists of 14 residues. Germline V CDR1 and CDR2: SGHRS, YFSETQ. This CDR3 reads CASSLRQGGHGYTF. As DNA, the CDR3 is TGCGCCAGCAGCCTCCGGCAGGGAGGACATGGCTACACCTTC. The entire variable domain, with the rest obtained from reference TRBV5-1 and TRBJ1-2, is as follows: KAGVTQTPRYLIKTRGQQVTLSCSPISGHRSVSWYQQTPGQGLQFLFEYFSETQRNKGNFPGRFSGRQFSNSRSEMNVSTLELGDSALYLCASSLRQGGHGYTFGSGTRLTVV.

A single count supports this clonotype. V and J are TRBV7-2 and TRBJ2-3, with TRBD2 identical over 11 bases. The germline gives CDR1 SGHTA, CDR2 FQGNSA. Trimming took 5 bases from V and 14 from J; bases not matched to a gene: 6. The CDR3 runs 12 residues. CDR3 sequence (DNA): TGTGCCAGCAGCGCGTTAGCGGGGGGGCGGTATTTT. Translating it yields CASSALAGGRYF.

This clonotype was observed many times. The rearrangement joins TRBV7-2 to TRBJ1-1; maybe TRBD1 (5 bases). The V gene's germline CDR1 is SGHTA and CDR2 FQGNSA. Trimming took off 1 base at V and 2 bases at J, with 14 bases between the two ends. The CDR3 has 16 residues. The CDR3 protein is CASSLVGGQGNTEAFF. CDR3 DNA: TGTGCCAGCAGCTTAGTTGGAGGGCAGGGAAACACTGAAGCTTTCTTT.

This clonotype has at least ten counts. The DNA is omitted, as the CDR3 cannot be located on it reliably, and the CDR3 follows TCRdb's listing. The chain joins TRBV5-1 to TRBJ1-1; TRBD1, as called in the table, went unchecked against the DNA. The V gene's germline CDR1 is SGHRS and CDR2 YFSETQ. The length of the CDR3 is 14 amino acids, counting both ends. CDR3: CASSLLAQGTEAFF.

This clonotype was recorded a few times. The V and J genes are TRBV24-1 and TRBJ2-3; 8 positions agree with TRBD2. The CDR3 runs 16 residues. Trimming cost V 4 bases and J 3 bases; bases outside gene matches: 8. Germline CDR1 is KGHDR and CDR2 is SFDVKD. CDR3 sequence: CATSDPSGGPTDTQYF. The CDR3, as DNA: TGTGCCACCAGTGACCCTTCGGGGGGGCCAACAGATACGCAGTATTTT.

This clonotype was found many times. J is TRBJ2-1 and V is TRBV4-3, with 8 bases aligning to TRBD1. Germline loops: CDR1 LGHNA, CDR2 YSLEER. With 3 bases clipped from V and 9 bases from J, the junction kept 4 bases outside the gene matches. This CDR3 contains 13 residues. CDR3 sequence reads: CASSQDRAGEQFF. The CDR3 DNA sequence: TGCGCCAGCAGCCAGGACAGGGCTGGTGAGCAGTTCTTC.

This sequence joins TRBV7-2 and TRBJ1-2, with 9 bases that match TRBD1. J was trimmed by 4 bases and V by 3 bases; bases with no gene match: 6. From germline, CDR1 is SGHTA and CDR2 FQGNSA. The CDR3 has 15 amino acids. The CDR3 DNA reads as TGTGCCAGCAGCTTTACAGGGGGCAACTCCTATGGCTACACCTTC. It yields the protein CASSFTGGNSYGYTF.

Comments on this clonotype: This clone may be a read error of a much larger clone one base away. The chain links TRBV24-1 to TRBJ2-5, with D possibly TRBD2 on 6 matching bases. With 3 bases removed from V and 1 base from J, the gap between germline ends came to 14 bases. CDR1 KGHDR and CDR2 SFDVKD come from the germline V gene. The CDR3 is made up of 16 amino acids. CDR3: CATSDDRRGGQETQYF. The CDR3 region has the DNA TGTGCCACCAGTGATGACAGACGGGGAGGCCAAGAGACCCAGTACTTC.